These 17 T cell receptor beta chains originate from one sample sequenced in a study of T cell repertoires in cytomegalovirus infection. For these TCRs, the target antigens are not known. MiXCR, applied by TCRdb to the reads, yields one record per CDR3 protein. In the table there are roughly 920,000 distinct CDR3 sequences, approximately 32% of which are singletons. Material: cultured CD8+ T cells from PBMCs, obtained from culture after CMV antigen stimulation. Receptor source: a human donor in good health (CMV status not recorded). Some clones in this sample may be carry-over from other donors' samples.

Details on this clonotype: A read error is possible here, since a much larger clone lies one base away. The chain recombines TRBV7-6 with TRBJ2-5; TRBD2 might be the D (6 bases). V shed 5 bases and J shed 6 bases, with 19 bases lying between them. The CDR3 runs to 15 residues. CDR1 is SGHVS, CDR2 FNYEAQ, per germline. As DNA, the CDR3 is TGTGCCAGCAGCAAATCTAGAGGGGCGGGACAGACCCAGTACTTC. Amino acids: CASSKSRGAGQTQYF.

V and J are TRBV12-3 or TRBV12-4 and TRBJ1-4; 7 positions agree with TRBD1. This CDR3 comprises 18 residues. V dropped 5 bases and J dropped 3; count of bases not matched to a gene: 15. The CDR3 DNA reads as TGTGCCAGCAGTCCCGAGGGAGGGGGCGAGTTCCCTAATGAAAAACTGTTTTTT. Its protein product is CASSPEGGGEFPNEKLFF.

CDR3 sequence reads: CASSSRQEYMGKLFF. In DNA form, the CDR3 reads TGTGCCAGCAGTTCCCGACAGGAATATATGGGAAAACTGTTTTTT. The chain combines TRBV6-5 with TRBJ1-4, with a possible D match to TRBD1 (6 bases). Looked up from germline, CDR1 is MNHEY and CDR2 is SVGAGI. This CDR3 region has 15 residues. Trimming stripped 4 bases from V and 10 bases from J, with 19 bases between.

V and J are TRBV6-5 and TRBJ1-2; D is uncertain. The V gene lost 0 bases and the J gene lost 1 base, with 15 bases spanning the gap. The CDR3 covers 17 residues. CDR1 and CDR2 from the germline V gene are MNHEY and SVGAGI. The DNA of the CDR3 is TGTGCCAGCAGTTACTCGTTTACCGCCCGAAGTAACTATGGCTACACCTTC. Amino acid sequence: CASSYSFTARSNYGYTF.

This clonotype was counted only a few times. This sequence joins TRBV7-9 and TRBJ2-3, with TRBD1 as a possible D gene (5 bases). Germline CDR1 reads SEHNR; CDR2 reads FQNEAQ (reference sequence). The CDR3 is 16 amino acids. V lost 4 bases and J lost 5, with 19 bases in between. DNA for the CDR3: TGTGCCAGCAGCTACGGCCAGGGATGGGGTGAAGATACGCAGTATTTT. This translates into CASSYGQGWGEDTQYF.

The table lists this clonotype with many counts. The V call is TRBV7-2, the J call TRBJ2-1, with D uncertain. V gave up 1 base and J gave up 5 bases, with 12 bases separating them. The CDR3 length is 15 residues. Germline assignment: CDR1 SGHTA and CDR2 FQGNSA. As DNA, the CDR3 is TGTGCCAGCAGCTTAGGGATTGCACCCCACAATGAGCAGTTCTTC. This encodes CASSLGIAPHNEQFF.

The table lists this clonotype with a few counts. The chain couples TRBV27 to TRBJ2-7; no firm D call. V lost 7 bases, J lost 2 bases, and 12 bases lay in between. From germline, CDR1 is MNHEY and CDR2 SMNVEV (reference sequence). The CDR3 runs to 13 residues. CDR3 bases: TGTGCCAGCAAGGACGGTGGGGCCTACGAGCAGTACTTC. This encodes CASKDGGAYEQYF.

The rearrangement links TRBV12-3 or TRBV12-4 to TRBJ2-2, with D possibly called TRBD1 or TRBD2 (5 bases each). This CDR3 contains 13 residues. V lost 3 bases and J 9 bases, leaving 11 bases between the germline ends. The CDR3: CASSLGPARELFF. The CDR3 DNA reads TGTGCCAGCAGTTTGGGACCGGCGCGGGAGCTGTTTTTT.

This clonotype occurred a few times. The J gene is TRBJ1-2, the V gene TRBV7-8, with D tentatively TRBD1 (5 bases). This CDR3 spans 13 amino acids. Trimming removed 5 bases at V and 3 bases at J, with 10 bases between. Germline loops: CDR1 SGHVS, CDR2 FQNEAQ. The CDR3, as DNA: TGTGCCAGCAGCCAGACAGCCTACTATGGCTACACCTTC. This encodes CASSQTAYYGYTF.

This chain uses TRBV4-1 with TRBJ1-1, with TRBD1 matching over 7 bases. Trimming took 5 bases from V and 11 from J; bases not matched to a gene: 14. The CDR3 covers 14 residues. Germline values: CDR1 MGHRA, CDR2 YSYEKL. CDR3 sequence: CASSDRQGGVHAFF. CDR3 nucleotide sequence: TGCGCCAGCAGCGACCGACAGGGAGGTGTTCATGCTTTCTTT.

The chain has TRBV4-1 and TRBJ2-3, with D unclear. Germline V lookup: CDR1 MGHRA, CDR2 YSYEKL. The CDR3 extends over 13 amino acids. The V end lost 1 base, the J end lost 6 bases, and 8 bases lay between the germline ends. CDR3 protein: CASSQVITDTQYF. CDR3 DNA: TGCGCCAGCAGCCAAGTTATAACGGATACGCAGTATTTT.

In its sample, this clonotype was seen a few times. The V and J genes are TRBV27 and TRBJ1-1, with 8 bases that match TRBD1. This CDR3 comprises 12 residues. CDR1 MNHEY and CDR2 SMNVEV come from the germline V gene (reference sequence). With 5 bases clipped from V and 11 bases from J, the junction kept 7 bases outside the gene matches. Here the CDR3 DNA reads TGTGCCAGCAGTGGACAGGGACTCGACGCTTTCTTT. Amino acid sequence: CASSGQGLDAFF.

The chain employs TRBV27 and TRBJ1-2; D gene ambiguous. The V gene's germline CDR1 is MNHEY and CDR2 SMNVEV (reference sequence). There are 13 residues in the CDR3. Trimming removed 2 bases from V and 6 bases from J, with 10 bases in between. Here the CDR3 reads CASSLKDGDGYTF. CDR3 coding DNA: TGTGCCAGCAGTTTAAAGGACGGGGATGGCTACACCTTC.

Comment on this clonotype: The CDR3 carries no conserved terminal phenylalanine or tryptophan, so it likely arises from a read error. This chain uses TRBV7-6 with TRBJ2-1, with D maybe TRBD1 (5 bases). Germline CDR1 and CDR2: SGHVS and FNYEAQ. The CDR3 extends over 13 amino acids. Trimming left V 5 bases short and J 6 bases short, with 11 bases between. CDR3 DNA: TGTGCCAGCAGCCTCGAAGGGGTCAATGAGCAGTTCCTC. It codes for CASSLEGVNEQFL.

This clonotype occurred a few times. The gene calls are TRBV3-1 and TRBJ2-5; tentatively, D is TRBD2 (5 bases). Germline-derived CDR1 and CDR2 are LGHDT and YNNKEL (reference sequence). This CDR3 has 15 amino acids. V was cut by 3 bases and J by 5 bases, with 16 bases left in between. CDR3: CASSHPGVDRETQYF. CDR3 DNA: TGTGCCAGCAGCCATCCCGGGGTAGATAGGGAGACCCAGTACTTC.

The chain combines TRBV12-3 or TRBV12-4 with TRBJ2-2; 13 nucleotides agree with TRBD2. J was trimmed by 7 bases and V by 2 bases; bases with no gene match: 1. The CDR3 contains 15 residues. The CDR3 sequence is CASSLTSGGVGELFF. In DNA, the CDR3 is TGTGCCAGCAGTTTAACTAGCGGGGGGGTCGGGGAGCTGTTTTTT.

Many counts were recorded for this clonotype. V usage is TRBV12-3 or TRBV12-4 and J usage is TRBJ1-5; the D is unclear. The CDR3 covers 15 residues. Trimming removed 6 bases at V and 1 base at J, with 13 bases between. CDR3 protein: CASREYVRSNQPQHF. The CDR3 DNA follows: TGTGCCAGCAGGGAATACGTCAGGAGCAATCAGCCCCAGCATTTT.